Presented here are 8 T cell receptor beta chains from one specimen sequenced in a study of T cells in Graves' hyperthyroidism and ophthalmopathy. What was amplified from RNA transcripts were TCR beta CDR3 regions. The TCR CDR3 was amplified in a first-round RT-PCR using the HTBI primer set. TCRdb used MiXCR to reprocess the multiplex PCR reads, holding one entry per CDR3 protein. The sample lists 350,000 or so distinct CDR3 sequences; 18% were seen once. Sequenced sample: blood. The receptors were sampled from a woman aged 40 to 50 with Graves' ophthalmopathy.

This clonotype occurred many times. The chain carries TRBV12-3 or TRBV12-4 and TRBJ1-6; 7 bases are a match to TRBD1. The CDR3 is made up of 14 amino acids. The junction had 6 bases not matched to a gene; V was cut back by 6 bases and J by 7 bases. CDR3 bases: TGTGCCAGCAGCACGCAGGGGGAAAATTCACCCCTCCACTTT. Protein sequence: CASSTQGENSPLHF.

CDR3 DNA: TGTGCCACCCCCCGACAGGATTTCTCCACCTTC. It translates to CATPRQDFSTF. This chain links TRBV6-5 with TRBJ1-2, with D maybe TRBD1 (6 bases). CDR1 and CDR2 (germline): MNHEY, SVGAGI. The ends were cut back, 10 bases at V and 13 bases at J, with 19 bases in the middle. The CDR3 extends over 11 amino acids.

This clonotype was recorded many times. V usage is TRBV6-5 and J usage is TRBJ1-2; a weak D match, TRBD1 (6 bases). The V end was cut by 2 bases, the J end by 6 bases, with 16 bases between. The CDR3 is made up of 15 amino acids. Germline V lookup: CDR1 MNHEY, CDR2 SVGAGI. The CDR3 DNA is TGTGCCAGCAGTTACCCGACAGGCCCACGTGATGGCTACACCTTC. It is translated as CASSYPTGPRDGYTF.

This clonotype came up a few times. As the CDR3 is not closed by the conserved phenylalanine or tryptophan, this likely results from a read error. V is TRBV3-1 and J is TRBJ1-1; D remains ambiguous. Germline-derived CDR1 and CDR2 are LGHDT and YNNKEL (reference sequence). The CDR3 length is 16 residues. Trimming shortened V by 1 base and J by 1 base, and 13 bases separated the two germline ends. CDR3 region: CASSQGIGLANTEAFL. CDR3 DNA sequence: TGTGCCAGCAGCCAAGGAATAGGGCTGGCGAACACTGAAGCTTTCCTT.

On this clonotype itself: It may be a read error: a sequence one base away is much more abundant. In this CDR3 the conserved last residue, phenylalanine or tryptophan, is missing, so a read error is likely. The rearrangement links TRBV18 to TRBJ1-2; D possibly corresponds to TRBD1 (5 bases). The V end was cut by 1 base, the J end by 6 bases, with 12 bases between. The CDR3 extends over 14 amino acids. Germline assignment: CDR1 KGHSH and CDR2 LQKENI. The CDR3 coding sequence is TGTGCCAGCTCACCACTATCCAGGGTCGATGGCTACACCGTC. Translating gives CASSPLSRVDGYTV.

This clonotype occurred many times. The chain uses TRBV7-2 and TRBJ1-1, with TRBD1 as a possible D gene (5 bases). Per germline, CDR1 SGHTA and CDR2 FQGNSA. V gave up 0 bases and J gave up 2 bases, with 19 bases separating them. CDR3 length: 18 amino acids. Written as DNA, the CDR3 is TGTGCCAGCAGCTTAGCCCCGGGGGAAATTGGGATTAACACTGAAGCTTTCTTT. Translation gives CASSLAPGEIGINTEAFF.

In this sample, this clonotype turned up many times. The chain links TRBV29-1 to TRBJ2-7; D might be TRBD1 (6 bases). Germline V lookup: CDR1 SQVTM, CDR2 ANQGSEA. The V end lost 0 bases, the J end lost 5 bases, and 11 bases lay between the germline ends. There are 13 residues in the CDR3. CDR3 in DNA: TGCAGCGTTGAAGATCCCTGGACAGACGAGCAGTACTTC. Translated: CSVEDPWTDEQYF.

This clonotype has more than one count but fewer than ten. V usage is TRBV12-3 or TRBV12-4 and J usage is TRBJ1-2; D unclear. The CDR3 extends over 14 amino acids. The V end was cut by 4 bases, the J end by 1 base, with 10 bases between. CDR3 nucleotide sequence: TGTGCCAGCAGTTCGGGCGGTTTTAACTATGGCTACACCTTC. The encoded protein is CASSSGGFNYGYTF.